This entry lists 3 T cell receptor beta chains sequenced from one sample in a study of blood T cell repertoires in COVID-19. The data were produced by immunoSEQ multiplex PCR, yet TCRdb's version contains in-frame clones alone and is incomplete. The repertoire holds approximately 440,000 clones, with less than 95% as singletons. The sequenced material came from PBMCs or T cells enriched from blood (not recorded which). These receptors originate from a man aged 18 to 29 who had recovered from COVID-19.

The chain recombines TRBV2 with TRBJ1-1, with 8 bases that match TRBD1. V was pared by 8 bases and J by 3 bases, with 11 bases of the junction left unmatched. This CDR3 spans 15 amino acids. Germline V gene sequence: CDR1 SNHLY, CDR2 FYNNEI. In DNA form, the CDR3 reads TGTGCCAGCCAGGGGGCAGCCGCAACCCACACTGAAGCTTTCTTT. Encoded protein: CASQGAAATHTEAFF.

The chain is built from TRBV7-9 and TRBJ1-3, with D hard to call. Germline V gives CDR1 SEHNR, CDR2 FQNEAQ (reference sequence). The germline V and J ends were trimmed by 2 bases and 6 bases, with 5 bases remaining between them. This CDR3 is built from 12 residues. In DNA, the CDR3 is TGTGCCAGCAGCTTATCCCAAAACACCATATATTTT. Translated, it gives CASSLSQNTIYF.

This chain links TRBV30 with TRBJ1-1; 7 bases line up with TRBD1. CDR1 and CDR2 (germline): GTSNPN, SVGIG (reference sequence). The CDR3 has 11 residues. V was pared by 5 bases and J by 7 bases, with 4 bases of the junction left unmatched. CDR3 sequence: CAWGQVDEAFF. CDR3 DNA sequence: TGTGCCTGGGGACAGGTGGATGAAGCTTTCTTT.